A selection of T cell receptor beta chains follows, all from one sample in a study of T cell responses to AZD1222 COVID-19 vaccine. The data were produced by immunoSEQ multiplex PCR, yet TCRdb's version contains in-frame clones alone and is incomplete. Among about 160,000 clones listed, roughly 90% were seen once. The material sequenced was peripheral blood, taken 28 days after the second AZD1222 dose. All receptors derive from an adult who received the AZD1222 COVID-19 vaccine. CDR3s include the opening cysteine and the closing phenylalanine or tryptophan. A D gene is named only where the DNA matches it firmly. Expanded clones get a size class; other rows say once, few or many, or leave the size out.

D	V	J	size	CDR3	DNA
.	TRBV30	TRBJ1-1	.	CAWSTTEDEAFF	TGTGCCTGGAGTACGACAGAGGATGAAGCTTTCTTT
.	TRBV7-2	TRBJ2-3	.	CASSLLTSTDTQYF	TGTGCCAGCAGCCTCCTGACCAGCACAGATACGCAGTATTTT
TRBD2	TRBV10-1	TRBJ2-1	.	CASGTSGMIHEQFF	TGCGCCAGCGGGACTAGCGGGATGATCCATGAGCAGTTCTTC
.	TRBV5-1	TRBJ1-1	.	CASSDDRLNTEAFF	TGCGCCAGCAGCGATGACAGGCTGAACACTGAAGCTTTCTTT
TRBD2	TRBV27	TRBJ2-1	.	CASSSTSGRALEQFF	TGTGCCAGCAGTTCCACTAGCGGGAGGGCCCTTGAGCAGTTCTTC
.	TRBV7-9	TRBJ1-3	once	CASSSSRTAGNTIYF	TGTGCCAGCAGCTCCTCGCGTACAGCTGGAAACACCATATATTTT
TRBD1	TRBV28	TRBJ1-1	once	CASRKHRQGFTEAFF	TGTGCCAGCAGAAAACACCGACAGGGTTTCACTGAAGCTTTCTTT
TRBD2	TRBV4-2	TRBJ2-5	once	CASSQEGTSGQETQYF	TGTGCCAGCAGCCAAGAAGGGACTAGCGGACAAGAGACCCAGTACTTC
TRBD1	TRBV30	TRBJ2-7	.	CAWSVRGTGGFYEQYF	TGTGCCTGGAGTGTACGGGGCACAGGGGGCTTCTACGAGCAGTACTTC
.	TRBV5-1	TRBJ1-5	.	CASSLGGNNQPQHF	TGCGCCAGCAGCTTGGGGGGGAACAATCAGCCCCAGCATTTT
.	TRBV3-1/TRBV3-2	TRBJ1-5	once	CASSQEGHQPQHF	TGTGCCAGCAGCCAAGAAGGGCATCAGCCCCAGCATTTT
.	TRBV5-6	TRBJ1-2	.	CASSVSGVIGGYTF	TGTGCCAGCAGCGTGTCAGGGGTGATTGGTGGCTACACCTTC
TRBD1	TRBV5-4	TRBJ1-2	.	CASPGQGALIDGYTF	TGTGCCAGTCCAGGACAGGGGGCCTTGATAGATGGCTACACCTTC
TRBD1	TRBV2	TRBJ2-3	.	CASSARDRRDTQYF	TGTGCCAGCAGTGCCCGGGACAGGCGGGATACGCAGTATTTT
.	TRBV7-2	TRBJ2-5	.	CASSLPFIPKEETQYF	TGTGCCAGCAGCCTCCCTTTCATTCCTAAGGAAGAGACCCAGTACTTC
.	TRBV14	TRBJ1-3	.	CASSQNYGNTIYF	TGTGCCAGCAGCCAAAACTACGGAAACACCATATATTTT
.	TRBV11-3	TRBJ1-3	.	CASSPPDSPVAIYF	TGTGCCAGCAGCCCACCGGACAGCCCGGTCGCCATATATTTT
TRBD2	TRBV2	TRBJ2-5	.	CASSEWAAGGLETQYF	TGTGCCAGCAGTGAATGGGCCGCGGGGGGGCTAGAGACCCAGTACTTC
.	TRBV7-2	TRBJ2-1	.	CASSPRPPDGWFRFF	TGTGCCAGCAGCCCTCGCCCGCCTGACGGGTGGTTTCGGTTCTTC
.	TRBV5-1	TRBJ2-7	.	CASSLRGVLYEQYF	TGCGCCAGCAGCTTGCGTGGAGTCCTCTACGAGCAGTACTTC
TRBD2	TRBV4-1	TRBJ2-3	once	CASSHPIAGGHADTQYF	TGCGCCAGCAGCCATCCTATAGCGGGAGGGCATGCAGATACGCAGTATTTT
TRBD1	TRBV28	TRBJ1-1	once	CASSRTGADTEAFF	TGTGCCAGCAGCCGCACAGGGGCGGACACTGAAGCTTTCTTT
.	TRBV10-3	TRBJ2-7	once	CAITRDTTYEQYF	TGTGCCATCACCCGGGACACCACCTACGAGCAGTACTTC
TRBD2	TRBV4-1	TRBJ2-1	.	CASSQVGLAGGHFYNEQFF	TGCGCCAGCAGCCAAGTGGGACTAGCGGGAGGCCATTTCTACAATGAGCAGTTCTTC
TRBD2	TRBV11-2	TRBJ2-2	.	CASSLGGSYTGELFF	TGTGCCAGCAGCTTAGGCGGGAGCTACACCGGGGAGCTGTTTTTT
TRBD1	TRBV13	TRBJ2-7	.	CASSLSTGGGRVAYEQYF	TGTGCCAGCAGCTTAAGCACAGGGGGCGGGCGGGTTGCCTACGAGCAGTACTTC
TRBD1	TRBV10-1	TRBJ2-3	few	CASSESYGTGLQNTQYF	TGCGCCAGCAGTGAGTCTTATGGGACAGGGCTACAGAATACGCAGTATTTT
TRBD1	TRBV12-3/TRBV12-4	TRBJ1-2	.	CASSPQGAIGYTF	TGTGCCAGCAGTCCCCAGGGGGCGATCGGCTACACCTTC
.	TRBV19	TRBJ1-2	.	CASNPGANGYTF	TGTGCCAGTAATCCGGGGGCTAATGGCTACACCTTC
TRBD1	TRBV12-3/TRBV12-4	TRBJ2-7	.	CASTLPGQREQYF	TGTGCCAGCACCCTCCCGGGACAGAGGGAGCAGTACTTC
.	TRBV4-3	TRBJ1-6	once	CASRLGGDSPLHF	TGCGCCAGCAGGCTAGGCGGGGATTCACCCCTCCACTTT
.	TRBV7-9	TRBJ2-2	.	CASSFFAPNTGELFF	TGTGCCAGCAGCTTTTTTGCCCCGAACACCGGGGAGCTGTTTTTT
TRBD2	TRBV18	TRBJ2-7	few	CASSRTSVAYEQYF	TGTGCCAGCTCACGGACTAGCGTTGCCTACGAGCAGTACTTC
.	TRBV15	TRBJ1-1	.	CATSRDLGNTEAFF	TGTGCCACCAGCAGAGATCTGGGGAACACTGAAGCTTTCTTT
.	TRBV29-1	TRBJ1-2	.	CSVDLRGGYTF	TGCAGCGTTGACTTGAGAGGTGGCTACACCTTC
.	TRBV19	TRBJ2-6	.	CASRAWQTGSRSGANVLTF	TGTGCCAGTAGGGCGTGGCAAACCGGGTCCCGCTCTGGGGCCAACGTCCTGACTTTC
TRBD1	TRBV2	TRBJ1-1	.	CASSRGQTEAFF	TGTGCCAGCAGCAGGGGGCAGACTGAAGCTTTCTTT
.	TRBV6-5	TRBJ2-4	.	CASGAGLAKNIQYF	TGTGCCAGCGGGGCAGGACTAGCCAAAAACATTCAGTACTTC
.	TRBV29-1	TRBJ2-2	.	CSVDLQGTDTGELFF	TGCAGCGTTGACTTACAGGGAACGGACACCGGGGAGCTGTTTTTT
.	TRBV30	TRBJ2-1	.	CAWSGPGKGEQFF	TGTGCCTGGTCTGGCCCGGGGAAAGGCGAGCAGTTCTTC
.	TRBV6-5	TRBJ2-7	.	CASSYSRQSYEQYF	TGTGCCAGCAGTTACTCTAGGCAGTCCTACGAGCAGTACTTC
.	TRBV4-1	TRBJ1-1	.	CASSRDTEAFF	TGCGCCAGCAGCCGAGATACTGAAGCTTTCTTT
.	TRBV28	TRBJ1-5	.	CASSSRVGGDQPQHF	TGTGCCAGCAGTTCACGCGTGGGGGGGGATCAGCCCCAGCATTTT
.	TRBV19	TRBJ1-1	.	CASSPQGSEAFF	TGTGCCAGTAGTCCCCAAGGGAGTGAAGCTTTCTTT